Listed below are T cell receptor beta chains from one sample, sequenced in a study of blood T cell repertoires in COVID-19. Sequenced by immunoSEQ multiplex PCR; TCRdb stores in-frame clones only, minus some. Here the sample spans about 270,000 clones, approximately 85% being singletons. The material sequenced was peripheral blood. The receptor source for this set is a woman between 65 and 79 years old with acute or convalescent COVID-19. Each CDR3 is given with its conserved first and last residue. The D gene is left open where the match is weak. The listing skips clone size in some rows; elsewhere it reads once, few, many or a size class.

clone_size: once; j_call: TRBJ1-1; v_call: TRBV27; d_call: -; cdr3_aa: CASSAAGHLNTEAFF; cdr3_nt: TGTGCCAGCAGTGCAGCGGGACACTTGAACACTGAAGCTTTCTTT
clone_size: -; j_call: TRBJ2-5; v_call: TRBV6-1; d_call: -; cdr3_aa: CASSERGYTQETQYF; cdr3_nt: TGTGCCAGCAGTGAAAGGGGGTACACCCAAGAGACCCAGTACTTC
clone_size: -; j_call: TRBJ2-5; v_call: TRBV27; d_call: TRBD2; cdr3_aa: CASSFSGGAETQYF; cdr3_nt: TGTGCCAGCAGTTTTAGCGGGGGGGCTGAGACCCAGTACTTC
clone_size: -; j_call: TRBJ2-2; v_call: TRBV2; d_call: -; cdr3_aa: CASSQTRLGRELFF; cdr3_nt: TGTGCCAGCAGTCAAACACGGCTAGGTCGGGAGCTGTTTTTT
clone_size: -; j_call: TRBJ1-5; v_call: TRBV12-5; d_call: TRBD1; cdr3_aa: CASGGDRGRVNSNQPQHF; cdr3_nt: TGTGCTAGTGGTGGGGACAGGGGGCGCGTCAATAGCAATCAGCCCCAGCATTTT
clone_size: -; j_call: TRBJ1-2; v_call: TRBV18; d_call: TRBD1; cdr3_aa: CASSRPGQGNGYTF; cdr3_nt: TGTGCCAGCTCACGCCCGGGACAGGGAAACGGCTACACCTTC
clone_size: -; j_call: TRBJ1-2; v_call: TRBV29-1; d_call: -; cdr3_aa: CSVEDSSRGGYTF; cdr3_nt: TGCAGCGTTGAAGACAGCTCCCGGGGAGGCTACACCTTC
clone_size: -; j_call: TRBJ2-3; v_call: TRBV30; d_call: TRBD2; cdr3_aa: CAWIPSGGTDTQYF; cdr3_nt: TGTGCCTGGATCCCTAGCGGGGGCACAGATACGCAGTATTTT
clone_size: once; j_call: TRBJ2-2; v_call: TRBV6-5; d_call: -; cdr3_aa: CASAKDWNTGELFF; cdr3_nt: TGTGCCAGCGCAAAGGACTGGAACACCGGGGAGCTGTTTTTT
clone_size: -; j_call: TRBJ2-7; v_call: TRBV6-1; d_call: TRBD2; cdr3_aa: CASSEPGREGIF; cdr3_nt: TGTGCCAGCAGTGAACCCGGCAGGGAGGGGATCTTC
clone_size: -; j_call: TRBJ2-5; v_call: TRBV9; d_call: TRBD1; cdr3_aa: CASSFRDSQETQYF; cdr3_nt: TGTGCCAGCAGCTTCCGGGACAGTCAAGAGACCCAGTACTTC
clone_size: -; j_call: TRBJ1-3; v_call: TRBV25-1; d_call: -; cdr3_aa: CASKGAGPGNTIYF; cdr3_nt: TGTGCCAGCAAGGGTGCAGGGCCTGGAAACACCATATATTTT
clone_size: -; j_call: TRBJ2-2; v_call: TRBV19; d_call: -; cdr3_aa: CASTRRGADTGELFF; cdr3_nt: TGTGCCAGTACCCGAAGGGGCGCGGACACCGGGGAGCTGTTTTTT
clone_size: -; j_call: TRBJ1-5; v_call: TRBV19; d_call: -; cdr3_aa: CASSTGFFGNQPQHF; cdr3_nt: TGTGCCAGTAGTACGGGGTTTTTTGGTAATCAGCCCCAGCATTTT
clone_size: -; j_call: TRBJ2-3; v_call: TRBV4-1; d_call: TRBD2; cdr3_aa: CASSQGRTSGGTDTQYF; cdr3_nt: TGCGCCAGCAGCCAGGGCCGGACTAGCGGGGGTACAGATACGCAGTATTTT
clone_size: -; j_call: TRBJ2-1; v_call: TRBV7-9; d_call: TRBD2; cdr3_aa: CASSLVSGRSNEQFF; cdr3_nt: TGTGCCAGCAGCTTAGTTAGCGGGCGCTCCAATGAGCAGTTCTTC
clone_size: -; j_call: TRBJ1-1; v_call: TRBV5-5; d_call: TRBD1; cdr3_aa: CASSVGQGRSTEAFF; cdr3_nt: TGTGCCAGCAGCGTCGGACAGGGTAGGAGTACTGAAGCTTTCTTT
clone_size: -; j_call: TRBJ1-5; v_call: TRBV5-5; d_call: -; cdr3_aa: CASSLGTGTREHF; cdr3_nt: TGTGCCAGCAGCTTGGGAACCGGGACACGCGAACATTTT
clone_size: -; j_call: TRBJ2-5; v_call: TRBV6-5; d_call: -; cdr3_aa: CASSSRTGLETQYF; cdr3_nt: TGTGCCAGCAGTTCCCGGACGGGATTAGAGACCCAGTACTTC
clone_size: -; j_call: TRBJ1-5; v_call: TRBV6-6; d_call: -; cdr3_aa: CASSSGPGVSNQPQHF; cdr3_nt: TGTGCCAGCAGTTCCGGGCCAGGGGTTAGCAATCAGCCCCAGCATTTT
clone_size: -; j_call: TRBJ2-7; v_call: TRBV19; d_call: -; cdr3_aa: CASSQGYEQYF; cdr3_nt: TGTGCCAGTAGTCAGGGATACGAGCAGTACTTC
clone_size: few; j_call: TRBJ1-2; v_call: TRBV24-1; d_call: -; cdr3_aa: CATSAEGSVYTF; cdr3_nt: TGTGCCACCAGTGCGGAGGGTTCAGTCTACACCTTC
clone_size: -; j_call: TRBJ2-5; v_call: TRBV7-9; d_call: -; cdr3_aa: CASSLERRTQYF; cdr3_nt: TGTGCCAGCAGCTTAGAGCGGAGGACCCAGTACTTC
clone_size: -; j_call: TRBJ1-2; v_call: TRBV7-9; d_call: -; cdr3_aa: CASSLSDTEESKGYTF; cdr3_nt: TGTGCCAGCAGCTTGTCGGACACGGAAGAATCAAAGGGCTACACCTTC
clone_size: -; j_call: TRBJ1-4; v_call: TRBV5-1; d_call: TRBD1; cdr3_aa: CASSVDGQGAEKLFF; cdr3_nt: TGCGCCAGCAGCGTAGATGGACAGGGGGCCGAAAAACTGTTTTTT
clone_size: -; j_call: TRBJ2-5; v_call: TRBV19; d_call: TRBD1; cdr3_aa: CASSKLGQMGKTQYF; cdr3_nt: TGTGCCAGTAGTAAGTTGGGACAGATGGGGAAGACCCAGTACTTC
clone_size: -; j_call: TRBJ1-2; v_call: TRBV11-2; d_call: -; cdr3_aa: CASSPGPNYGYTF; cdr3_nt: TGTGCCAGCAGCCCAGGGCCGAACTATGGCTACACCTTC
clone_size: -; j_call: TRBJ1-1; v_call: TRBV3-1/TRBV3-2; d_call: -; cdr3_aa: CASSQDLDRLNTEAFF; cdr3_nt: TGTGCCAGCAGCCAAGATTTGGACAGACTGAACACTGAAGCTTTCTTT
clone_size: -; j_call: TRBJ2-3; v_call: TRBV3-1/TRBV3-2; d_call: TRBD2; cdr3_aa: CASSQRGATDTQYF; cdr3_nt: TGTGCCAGCAGCCAGCGGGGGGCTACAGATACGCAGTATTTT
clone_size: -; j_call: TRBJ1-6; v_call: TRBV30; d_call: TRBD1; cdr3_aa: CAWSLGTGSNSPLHF; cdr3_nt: TGTGCCTGGAGTCTAGGGACAGGATCCAATTCACCCCTCCACTTT
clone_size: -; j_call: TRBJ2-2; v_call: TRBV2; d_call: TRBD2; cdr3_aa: CASSDVTSANTGELFF; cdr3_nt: TGTGCCAGCAGCGATGTGACTAGCGCTAACACCGGGGAGCTGTTTTTT
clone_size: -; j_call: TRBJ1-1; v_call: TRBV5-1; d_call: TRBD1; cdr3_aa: CASSVLGGNRGIPTEAFF; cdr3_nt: TGCGCCAGCAGCGTGTTGGGGGGTAACAGGGGGATACCCACTGAAGCTTTCTTT
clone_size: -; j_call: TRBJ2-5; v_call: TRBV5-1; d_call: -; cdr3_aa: CASSPGQPLQETQYF; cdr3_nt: TGCGCCAGCAGCCCAGGACAGCCTCTTCAAGAGACCCAGTACTTC
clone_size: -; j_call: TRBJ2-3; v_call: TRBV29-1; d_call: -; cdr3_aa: CSVGVRPTDTQYF; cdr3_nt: TGCAGCGTAGGAGTTAGGCCGACAGATACGCAGTATTTT
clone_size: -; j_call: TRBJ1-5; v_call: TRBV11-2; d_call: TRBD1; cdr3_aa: CASRDRGRNQPQHF; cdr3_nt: TGTGCCAGCCGGGACAGGGGACGCAATCAGCCCCAGCATTTT
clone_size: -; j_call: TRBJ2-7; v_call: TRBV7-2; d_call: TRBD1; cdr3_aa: CASSLVWDRVYEQYF; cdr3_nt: TGTGCCAGCAGCTTAGTCTGGGACAGGGTCTACGAGCAGTACTTC
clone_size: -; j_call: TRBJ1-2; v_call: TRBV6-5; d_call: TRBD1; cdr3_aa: CASSYAAGGEVGYTF; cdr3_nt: TGTGCCAGCAGTTACGCGGCAGGGGGAGAGGTTGGCTACACCTTC
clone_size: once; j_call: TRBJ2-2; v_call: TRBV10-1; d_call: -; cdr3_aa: CASSESGYLAGSANTGELFF; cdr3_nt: TGCGCCAGCAGTGAGTCAGGTTACTTGGCAGGGTCCGCGAACACCGGGGAGCTGTTTTTT
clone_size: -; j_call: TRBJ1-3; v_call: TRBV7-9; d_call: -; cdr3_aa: CASSLVRSTIYF; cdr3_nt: TGTGCCAGCAGCCTAGTTCGGAGCACCATATATTTT
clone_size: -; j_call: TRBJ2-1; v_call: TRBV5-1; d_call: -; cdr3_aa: CASSLVRGAEQFF; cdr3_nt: TGCGCCAGCAGCTTGGTTCGGGGGGCTGAGCAGTTCTTC
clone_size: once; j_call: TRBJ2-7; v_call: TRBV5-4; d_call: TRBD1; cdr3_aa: CASALGGDRAYEQYF; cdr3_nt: TGTGCCAGCGCCCTAGGGGGGGACAGGGCCTACGAGCAGTACTTC
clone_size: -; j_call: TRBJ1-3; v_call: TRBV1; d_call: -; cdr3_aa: CTSGGVVGNTIYF; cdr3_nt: TGCACCAGCGGAGGGGTCGTCGGAAACACCATATATTTT
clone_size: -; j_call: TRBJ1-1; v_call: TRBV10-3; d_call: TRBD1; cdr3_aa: CAISGATGGYPMNTEAFF; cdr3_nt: TGTGCCATCAGTGGGGCGACAGGGGGCTACCCTATGAACACTGAAGCTTTCTTT
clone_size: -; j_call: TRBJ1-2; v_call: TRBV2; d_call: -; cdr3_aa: CASRLGQMRYGYTF; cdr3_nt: TGTGCCAGCAGGCTCGGACAGATGCGCTATGGCTACACCTTC
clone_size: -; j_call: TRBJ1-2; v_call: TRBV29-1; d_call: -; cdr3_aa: CSVGRGNQGYTF; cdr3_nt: TGCAGCGTCGGGAGGGGGAATCAGGGCTACACCTTC
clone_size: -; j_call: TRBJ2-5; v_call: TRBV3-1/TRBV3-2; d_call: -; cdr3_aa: CASSPNPRETQYF; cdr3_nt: TGTGCCAGCAGCCCCAACCCCCGGGAGACCCAGTACTTC
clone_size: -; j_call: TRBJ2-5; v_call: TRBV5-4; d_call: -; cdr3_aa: CASSLPREETQYF; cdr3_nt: TGTGCCAGCAGCTTGCCACGCGAAGAGACCCAGTACTTC
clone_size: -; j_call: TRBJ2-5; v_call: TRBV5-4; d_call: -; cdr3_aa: CASSLSYQETQYF; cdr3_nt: TGTGCCAGCAGCTTGTCCTACCAAGAGACCCAGTACTTC
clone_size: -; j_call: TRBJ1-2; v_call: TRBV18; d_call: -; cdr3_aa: CASSPSGVTGYTF; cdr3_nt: TGTGCCAGCTCACCTTCAGGGGTGACTGGCTACACCTTC
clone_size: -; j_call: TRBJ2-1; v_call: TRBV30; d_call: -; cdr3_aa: CAWARAGSSGGEQFF; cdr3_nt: TGTGCCTGGGCCCGGGCGGGATCCTCCGGGGGTGAGCAGTTCTTC
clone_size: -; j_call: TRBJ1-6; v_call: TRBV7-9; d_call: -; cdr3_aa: CASSLSTGVSYNSPLHF; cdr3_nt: TGTGCCAGCAGCCTGTCGACAGGTGTGTCCTATAATTCACCCCTCCACTTT
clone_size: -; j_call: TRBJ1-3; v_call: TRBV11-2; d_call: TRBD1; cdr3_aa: CASSRGTGAGNTIYF; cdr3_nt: TGTGCCAGCAGCCGTGGGACAGGGGCTGGAAACACCATATATTTT
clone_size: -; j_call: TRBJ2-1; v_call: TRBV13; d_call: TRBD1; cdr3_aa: CASSYRTGREQFF; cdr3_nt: TGTGCCAGCAGCTACCGGACAGGGAGGGAGCAGTTCTTC
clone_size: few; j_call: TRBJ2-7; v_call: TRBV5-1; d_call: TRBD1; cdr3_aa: CASSFTGGAGYEQYF; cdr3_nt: TGCGCCAGCAGCTTCACAGGGGGCGCCGGCTACGAGCAGTACTTC